This T cell receptor (beta chain) comes out of a study of blood T cell repertoires in COVID-19 (dated by TCRdb to about 2020). With regard to the full study: Samples from collaborators originated in the United States, Italy and Spain and spanned both the acute and convalescent phases of COVID-19. The material from the prospective study consisted of cDNA or gDNA derived from T cells, B-cell-depleted T cells, or PBMCs. The dataset comprised deeply sampled blood TCRbeta repertoires from subjects exposed to, actively infected with, or recovered from COVID-19. A freely available public database, intended as a resource for researchers studying the immune response to SARS-CoV-2, is where the repertoires were released. The samples were drawn from two sources: the first 160 participants of the ongoing ImmuneRACE study, and over 1,000 subjects contributed by 6 global collaborators. Nearly every sample came with metadata listing a de-identified subject ID, COVID-19 status, age in years and sex. HLA class I and class II types, where available, came from metadata supplied by the sample provider rather than from assay-based typing.

TCRbeta CDR3 regions were amplified from genomic DNA by means of the immunoSEQ Assay, a bias-controlled multiplex PCR. The authors' pipeline ran thus. The number of nucleated cells in each sample was estimated by amplification of reference gene primers within the assay. Sequence reads were collapsed and filtered to measure the absolute abundance of every unique TCRbeta CDR3 rearrangement. For each sample, productive Simpson clonality was calculated as the square root of Simpson's diversity index over productive rearrangements. TCRdb retrieved this table from immuneACCESS and kept in-frame rearrangements only. Not all clones are present; in checked studies, unresolved V genes account for under half, and no reason is known for the remainder. Clone size and the V and J calls come from that table; the DNA yielded D and trimming. The sample contains 200,000 to 250,000 clones, roughly four fifths of them found a single time. Approximately 5.6% of the sample is held by the ten biggest clonotypes.

For CDR1 and CDR2, the germline V gene lists MDHEN and SYDVKM. The junction shows trimming of 6 bases on V and 4 bases on J, plus 15 bases between the germline ends. The cysteine opens and the phenylalanine closes a CDR3 of 14 amino acids. Only the CDR3 region is kept as DNA, spanning 42 bases read in frame from base 1. The research as a whole found: How much clinical and demographic metadata was included differed by source and by participant, and the metadata was provided uncurated.

In Seattle, one collaborating source enrolled patients while the infection was active and tracked those patients longitudinally over the course of disease. Whole blood was collected in K2EDTA tubes by collaborating institutions according to the institutions' own protocols. Collaborator samples were shipped for TCRbeta analysis as frozen whole blood, isolated PBMCs, or DNA extracted from either sample type. About this clone: What this receptor recognizes is not known. No base-level quality is on record; no much larger clone is a single base apart.

Sequenced: peripheral blood. This clonotype was sampled from a woman aged 65 to 85 with COVID-19, enrolled during active disease. The chain couples TRBV28 to TRBJ1-1, with the D gene call left open. The CDR3 protein sequence reads: CASSSPGYPTEAFF. The bases are TGTGCCAGCAGCTCCCCGGGGTATCCCACTGAAGCTTTCTTT.